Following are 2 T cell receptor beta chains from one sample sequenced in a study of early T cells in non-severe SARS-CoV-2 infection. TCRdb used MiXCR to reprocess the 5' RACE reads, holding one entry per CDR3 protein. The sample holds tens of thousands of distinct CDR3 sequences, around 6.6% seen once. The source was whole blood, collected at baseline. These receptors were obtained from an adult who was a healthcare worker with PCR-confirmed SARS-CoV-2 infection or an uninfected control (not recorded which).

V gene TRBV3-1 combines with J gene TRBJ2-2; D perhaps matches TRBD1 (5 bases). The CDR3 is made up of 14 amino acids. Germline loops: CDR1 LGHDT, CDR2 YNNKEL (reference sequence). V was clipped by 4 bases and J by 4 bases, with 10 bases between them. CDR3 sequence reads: CASSRLQGTGELFF. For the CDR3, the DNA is TGTGCCAGCAGCCGCTTGCAGGGCACCGGGGAGCTGTTTTTT.

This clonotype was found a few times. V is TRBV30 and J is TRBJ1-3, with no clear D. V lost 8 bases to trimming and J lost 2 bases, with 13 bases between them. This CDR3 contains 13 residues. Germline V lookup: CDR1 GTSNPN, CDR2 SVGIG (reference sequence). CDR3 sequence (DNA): TGTGCCCTGGTCGGTAGCACTGGAAACACCATATATTTT. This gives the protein CALVGSTGNTIYF. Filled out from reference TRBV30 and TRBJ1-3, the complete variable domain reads SQTIHQWPATLVQPVGSPLSLECTVEGTSNPNLYWYRQAAGRGLQLLFYSVGIGQISSEVPQNLSASRPQDRQFILSSKKLLLSDSGFYLCALVGSTGNTIYFGEGSWLTVV.